Listed here is a single TCR beta chain. Its specificity is not known. The junction and the germline gene differ at one end; a read error may be behind it. This entry comes from a study of CD8 T cells in ankylosing spondylitis. Study-wide findings and caveats: Prior literature has documented some motif variants in synovial fluid and blood from reactive arthritis. Reported data indicate significant enrichment of disease-linked clones within matched ankylosing spondylitis synovial fluid.

One entry per CDR3 protein, called by TCRdb with MiXCR from the 5' RACE reads. The sample consists of about 140,000 distinct CDR3 sequences, around a third of them appearing once. Germline CDR1 DFQATT, CDR2 SNEGSKA (reference sequence). This CDR3 is 16 amino acids long. The sequencing sample was made of synovial fluid, either unsorted or a sorted T cell fraction (not recorded which). The J gene is TRBJ2-7, the V gene TRBV20-1; 10 bases fit TRBD2. The source of this sequence is a male donor with ankylosing spondylitis. The CDR3 nucleotides are TGCTGTGCTAGAGATCCCCAAGCGGGAGGGCCCTACGAGCAGTACTTC. The encoded protein is CCARDPQAGGPYEQYF.